This TCR beta chain is from a study of T cells after yellow fever vaccination. Study-wide findings and caveats: Most clones from primary vaccination resurfaced after the booster (around 97% CD4, more than 75% CD8). Clonotype sharing between CD4 and CD8 compartments was small. Abundant bulk-population clonotypes could contaminate the FACS-sorted repertoires.

TCRdb fed the 5' RACE reads into MiXCR, producing one record per CDR3 protein. The table includes 200,000 to 300,000 distinct CDR3 sequences, about 7% detected once. This clonotype has a handful of counts. Its antigen is unidentified. This sequence was found in a man aged 30 to 45 who received the YFV17D yellow fever vaccine. Sequenced here: CD4+ T cells sorted from PBMCs, sampled 15 days after the yellow fever booster vaccination.

CDR3 sequence reads: CASSRGGPETQYF. The CDR3 DNA is TGCGCCAGCAGTCGTGGGGGTCCAGAGACCCAGTACTTC. The chain links TRBV23-1 to TRBJ2-5, with D perhaps TRBD1 or TRBD2 (5 bases each). TRBV23-1 is annotated as an ORF whose role is uncertain. Trimming left V 4 bases short and J 4 bases short, with 10 bases between. This CDR3 region has 13 residues.